This is a list of T cell receptor beta chains from one sample in a study of blood T cell repertoires in COVID-19. Some clones are missing from TCRdb's copy, which holds only in-frame ones; the method was immunoSEQ multiplex PCR. The sample consists of around 260,000 clones, 80% to 90% of them appearing once. What was sequenced was peripheral blood. These receptors came from a woman in her 50s with acute or convalescent COVID-19. Both conserved end residues are part of each CDR3.

j_call	v_call	cdr3_aa
TRBJ2-1	TRBV19	CASSLGKGGDDEQFF
TRBJ2-7	TRBV7-8	CASSRTGTSGLEQYF
TRBJ2-7	TRBV5-8	CASSSPGPLMLAEQYF
TRBJ2-5	TRBV7-9	CASSYDIAVQETQYF
TRBJ1-5	TRBV15	CATSRVQNQPQHF
TRBJ1-1	TRBV10-3	CAISVMNTEAFF
TRBJ2-7	TRBV27	CASSLSQGFGEQYF
TRBJ2-2	TRBV7-2	CASSFGWSGNTGELFF
TRBJ2-7	TRBV6-5	CASLAPAGVGEQYF
TRBJ2-3	TRBV9	CASHSGRAWTDTQYF
TRBJ1-4	TRBV5-1	CASSLMTGSNEKLFF
TRBJ2-7	TRBV5-5	CASSAPESANYEQYF
TRBJ2-7	TRBV28	CASSLYYNVVYEQYF
TRBJ1-1	TRBV25-1	CASSGPGLGGTEAFF
TRBJ2-5	TRBV27	CASSSSGGETQYF
TRBJ2-1	TRBV7-9	CASSPERSSYNEQFF
TRBJ2-7	TRBV14	CASSPIGKNYEQYF
TRBJ2-1	TRBV10-3	CAISDAGLAGDEQFF
TRBJ2-5	TRBV19	CASSIRGMVGETQYF
TRBJ2-2	TRBV7-3	CASRAGGNTGELFF
TRBJ2-5	TRBV7-6	CASSSSTNQYF
TRBJ2-7	TRBV5-4	CASSFRQGDEQYF
TRBJ2-7	TRBV29-1	CSVDSLAGGPEQYF
TRBJ2-7	TRBV5-1	CASSLEGVTYEQYF
TRBJ1-2	TRBV19	CASSIVSSYGYTF
TRBJ2-7	TRBV6-5	CASSSAGTSGNYEQYF
TRBJ2-2	TRBV3-1/TRBV3-2	CASSQENRDRELFF
TRBJ2-5	TRBV27	CASSLSNRGPETQYF
TRBJ1-2	TRBV30	CAWSRDYTNYGYTF
TRBJ2-3	TRBV21-1	CAIAPSSGGADTQYF
TRBJ2-1	TRBV7-3	CASSHLAGGDNEQFF
TRBJ1-2	TRBV28	CASTLFRGDYYGYTF
TRBJ1-5	TRBV9	CASSVEGQINQPQHF
TRBJ1-5	TRBV18	CASTTRQGEQPQHF
TRBJ2-7	TRBV6-2/TRBV6-3	CASSWAGYDEQYF
TRBJ2-5	TRBV24-1	CATSGLLRGGQETQYF
TRBJ2-7	TRBV10-1	CASSESSWTGGLLEQYF
TRBJ1-3	TRBV5-1	CASSHRDMGPAGGNTIYF
TRBJ2-1	TRBV7-6	CASSGGLVINEQFF
TRBJ1-1	TRBV18	CASSPGRGRTEAFF
TRBJ1-3	TRBV3-1/TRBV3-2	CASSLTGVGNTIYF
TRBJ2-7	TRBV6-5	CASRLGLAAYEQYF
TRBJ1-5	TRBV30	CAWGWGVDSNQPQHF
TRBJ1-5	TRBV7-2	CASSLGQGWGNQPQHF
TRBJ2-2	TRBV19	CASSRTSGRVAGELFF
TRBJ1-1	TRBV29-1	CSATNSMNTEAFF
TRBJ1-3	TRBV3-1/TRBV3-2	CASSPREAGNTIYF
TRBJ2-1	TRBV5-1	CASSLGGTSQSEQFF
TRBJ1-1	TRBV27	CASAGATEAFF
TRBJ2-6	TRBV19	CASSPSGSGANVLTF
TRBJ2-7	TRBV10-3	CAISARGGSEQYF
TRBJ1-2	TRBV2	CASSGGGTGRLWFLYGYTF
TRBJ2-5	TRBV5-5	CASSLYRGGETQYF
TRBJ2-3	TRBV2	CASSEGTRGVTDTQYF
TRBJ2-5	TRBV7-2	CASSLGRRGGQETQYF
TRBJ1-2	TRBV5-1	CASSSPGGYGYTF
TRBJ2-7	TRBV5-1	CASSPGERANYEQYF
TRBJ1-6	TRBV27	CASTFRGGDSPLHF